This entry lists 21 T cell receptor beta chains sequenced from one sample in a study of blood T cell repertoires in COVID-19. Method: immunoSEQ multiplex PCR; TCRdb's copy keeps in-frame clones and lacks some. Here the sample spans approximately 65,000 clones, approximately 79% being singletons. The specimen was peripheral blood. The receptor source for this set is a woman over 75 with active or convalescent COVID-19.

V gene TRBV3-1 (or the pseudogene TRBV3-2) combines with J gene TRBJ2-2, with 10 bases aligning to TRBD1. The germline gives CDR1 LGHDT, CDR2 YNNKEL (reference sequence). Trimming at V came to 4 bases and at J to 4 bases, leaving 3 bases not matched to a gene. The CDR3 is 15 amino acids. The CDR3 DNA reads TGTGCCAGCAGCCTGAGGACAGGGGGCACCGGGGAGCTGTTTTTT. It is translated as CASSLRTGGTGELFF.

The sample holds one count of this clone. The chain joins TRBV5-1 to TRBJ2-3, with TRBD1 as a possible D gene (6 bases). CDR3 length: 16 residues. Per the germline V gene, CDR1 is SGHRS and CDR2 is YFSETQ. V lost 1 base and J 0 bases, leaving 12 bases between the germline ends. The CDR3: CASSLLRDTSTDTQYF. Here the CDR3 DNA reads TGCGCCAGCAGCTTGTTAAGGGACACTAGCACAGATACGCAGTATTTT.

This clone has only a few counts. V and J are TRBV7-9 and TRBJ1-5; D uncertain. The V gene's germline CDR1 is SEHNR and CDR2 FQNEAQ (reference sequence). V lost 5 bases, J lost 2 bases, and 7 bases lay in between. This CDR3 has 13 residues. In DNA, the CDR3 is TGTGCCAGCAGCCCCCGCGGCAATCAGCCCCAGCATTTT. Encoded protein: CASSPRGNQPQHF.

This chain links TRBV6-1 with TRBJ1-2, with 8 bases that match TRBD1. CDR1 MNHNS and CDR2 SASEGT come from the germline V gene. The CDR3 loop spans 15 amino acids. J lost 5 bases, V lost 6 bases, and 11 bases had no gene match. The CDR3 here is CASSYTGTGTYGYTF. CDR3 in DNA: TGTGCCAGCAGCTACACCGGGACAGGAACATATGGCTACACCTTC.

The chain is built from TRBV7-9 and TRBJ2-7; D not resolved. Germline lookup yields CDR1 SEHNR and CDR2 FQNEAQ (reference sequence). V lost 1 base, J lost 2 bases, and 9 bases lay in between. The length of the CDR3 is 14 residues. For the CDR3, the DNA is TGTGCCAGCAGCTTAGACCCAGGAACCTACGAGCAGTACTTC. Its protein is CASSLDPGTYEQYF.

The chain carries TRBV7-8 and TRBJ2-2; D perhaps matches TRBD1 (6 bases). In germline, CDR1 is SGHVS, CDR2 FQNEAQ. V shed 1 base and J shed 6 bases, with 12 bases lying between them. The CDR3 is 15 amino acids. CDR3 protein: CASSLGVGAAGELFF. In nucleotides, the CDR3 is TGTGCCAGCAGCTTAGGGGTGGGGGCCGCCGGGGAGCTGTTTTTT.

The chain links TRBV18 to TRBJ2-7; 8 nucleotides line up with TRBD2. The CDR3 extends over 14 amino acids. Trimming at V came to 3 bases and at J to 1 base, leaving 2 bases not matched to a gene. Germline values: CDR1 KGHSH, CDR2 LQKENI. The CDR3 DNA is TGTGCCAGCTCACCCGGGAGGGATTCCTACGAGCAGTACTTC. This encodes CASSPGRDSYEQYF.

J is TRBJ1-5 and V is TRBV5-5, with 7 bases that match TRBD1. Germline CDR1 is SGHKS and CDR2 is YYEKEE (reference sequence). CDR3 length: 14 residues. With 2 bases clipped from V and 4 bases from J, the junction kept 3 bases outside the gene matches. CDR3 sequence reads: CASSFGTVNQPQHF. The CDR3 bases are TGTGCCAGCAGCTTCGGGACAGTTAATCAGCCCCAGCATTTT.

The V gene is TRBV18, the J gene TRBJ2-7; 9 bases are shared with TRBD1. V shed 5 bases, J shed 6 bases, and the junction held 11 bases outside the gene matches. The CDR3 length is 15 residues. The germline V gene encodes CDR1 KGHSH and CDR2 LQKENI. The CDR3: CASSARTGEAGEQYF. CDR3 nucleotide sequence: TGTGCCAGCTCAGCGCGGACAGGGGAGGCCGGCGAGCAGTACTTC.

This rearrangement joins TRBV4-1 to TRBJ1-2, with D hard to call. Trimming removed 1 base from V and 8 bases from J, with 11 bases in between. The CDR3 spans 13 residues. Germline V gene data show CDR1 as MGHRA and CDR2 as YSYEKL. CDR3 DNA sequence: TGCGCCAGCAGCCAAGCAAGTCAACGGGGCTACACCTTC. Amino acid sequence: CASSQASQRGYTF.

This rearrangement joins TRBV19 to TRBJ1-2; D gene unclear. The CDR3 covers 16 residues. V was pared by 1 base and J by 2 bases, with 14 bases between. CDR1 is LNHDA and CDR2 is SQIVND in the germline V gene (reference sequence). The DNA for the CDR3 is TGTGCCAGTAGTATAGTTCCCGGTAAACTCAACTATGGCTACACCTTC. Protein: CASSIVPGKLNYGYTF.

The rearrangement uses TRBV3-1 (or the pseudogene TRBV3-2) and TRBJ2-7, with a tentative D call TRBD2 (7 bases). The germline V gene encodes CDR1 LGHDT and CDR2 YNNKEL (reference sequence). The CDR3 consists of 14 residues. Trimming shortened V by 0 bases and J by 7 bases, and 13 bases separated the two germline ends. The CDR3 sequence is CASSQDWGGREQYF. DNA of the CDR3: TGTGCCAGCAGCCAAGATTGGGGGGGCAGGGAGCAGTACTTC.

This clone was recorded at least ten times. The chain recombines TRBV3-1 (or the pseudogene TRBV3-2) with TRBJ1-1, with D possibly matching TRBD1 (5 bases). Germline-derived CDR1 and CDR2 are LGHDT and YNNKEL (reference sequence). The CDR3 loop spans 14 amino acids. The V and J ends lost 8 bases and 0 bases respectively, with 13 bases between them. CDR3 coding DNA: TGTGCCAGCCGAGGTGGGGGGATGAACACTGAAGCTTTCTTT. Encoded protein: CASRGGGMNTEAFF.

V usage is TRBV19 and J usage is TRBJ1-1; no definite D call. Germline CDR1 reads LNHDA; CDR2 reads SQIVND (reference sequence). The CDR3 has 14 residues. The germline V and J ends were trimmed by 3 bases and 3 bases, with 11 bases remaining between them. CDR3 sequence reads: CASSIVSGDTEAFF. CDR3 sequence (DNA): TGTGCCAGTAGTATTGTGAGCGGGGACACTGAAGCTTTCTTT. Together with reference TRBV19 and TRBJ1-1, the CDR3 gives the full variable domain: DGGITQSPKYLFRKEGQNVTLSCEQNLNHDAMYWYRQDPGQGLRLIYYSQIVNDFQKGDIAEGYSVSREKKESFPLTVTSAQKNPTAFYLCASSIVSGDTEAFFGQGTRLTVV.

This clone was picked up one time. This chain joins TRBV6-5 and TRBJ1-1; the match to TRBD1 covers 8 bases. The CDR3 runs to 15 residues. V trimming: 6 bases; J trimming: 2 bases; junction bases outside the gene matches: 8. Germline V gene lookup returns CDR1 MNHEY and CDR2 SVGAGI. CDR3 amino acids: CASRETGVLNTEAFF. CDR3 in DNA: TGTGCCAGCAGAGAGACAGGGGTACTTAACACTGAAGCTTTCTTT.

The chain links TRBV19 to TRBJ1-1; perhaps TRBD1 as D (6 bases). CDR1 and CDR2 (germline): LNHDA, SQIVND (reference sequence). V gave up 9 bases and J gave up 11 bases, with 28 bases separating them. CDR3 length: 15 residues. The CDR3 DNA follows: TGTGCCAGCCTCTCAGGGGATTCAGCCTTTTCGGAGGCTTTCTTT. It specifies CASLSGDSAFSEAFF.

The V and J genes are TRBV6-5 and TRBJ1-1; tentative D call: TRBD1 (5 bases). Germline CDR1 MNHEY, CDR2 SVGAGI. The CDR3 covers 15 residues. V was trimmed by 2 bases and J by 3 bases, leaving 13 bases between them. The CDR3 region is CASSYGSWGDTEAFF. CDR3 nucleotides: TGTGCCAGCAGTTACGGGTCGTGGGGGGACACTGAAGCTTTCTTT.

This chain connects TRBV5-4 to TRBJ1-3, with 8 bases that match TRBD1. The CDR3 has 15 amino acids. V lost 0 bases and J lost 3; bases outside the gene matches: 2. Per the germline V gene, CDR1 is SGHNT and CDR2 is YYREEE (reference sequence). The CDR3 DNA sequence: TGTGCCAGCAGCTTGGGCAGGGGGCTTGGAAACACCATATATTTT. Residues: CASSLGRGLGNTIYF.

The V gene is TRBV2, the J gene TRBJ1-2, with no clear D. Trimming left V 7 bases short and J 5 bases short, with 8 bases between. CDR3 size: 11 residues. Germline lookup yields CDR1 SNHLY and CDR2 FYNNEI. The CDR3 loop is CASTGRYGYTF. CDR3 sequence (DNA): TGTGCCAGCACTGGGAGGTATGGCTACACCTTC.

The chain employs TRBV5-4 and TRBJ1-1; D remains unclear. The germline gives CDR1 SGHNT, CDR2 YYREEE (reference sequence). Trimming removed 1 base at V and 1 base at J, with 5 bases between. This CDR3 is 13 amino acids long. CDR3 sequence: CASSLTRNTEAFF. CDR3 DNA: TGTGCCAGCAGCTTGACAAGGAACACTGAAGCTTTCTTT. Full variable domain (remainder filled in from reference TRBV5-4 and TRBJ1-1): ETGVTQSPTHLIKTRGQQVTLRCSSQSGHNTVSWYQQALGQGPQFIFQYYREEENGRGNFPPRFSGLQFPNYSSELNVNALELDDSALYLCASSLTRNTEAFFGQGTRLTVV.

There are a few counts of this clone. This rearrangement joins TRBV5-1 to TRBJ2-5, with no clear D. Trimming removed 0 bases from V and 2 bases from J, with 8 bases in between. The germline V gene encodes CDR1 SGHRS and CDR2 YFSETQ. The CDR3 loop spans 14 amino acids. CDR3 DNA sequence: TGCGCCAGCAGCTTGGCCGGGTCGCAAGAGACCCAGTACTTC. It encodes CASSLAGSQETQYF.